Listed below are T cell receptor beta chains from one sample, sequenced in a study of a mutant IDH1 vaccine in newly diagnosed glioma. The repertoire was sequenced with immunoSEQ multiplex PCR; TCRdb's copy has only in-frame clones and lacks some. Counted here are 80,000 to 100,000 clones, approximately 80% occurring once; the ten biggest clones make up nearly 5.5%. Specimen: PBMCs, collected from a glioma patient treated with radiotherapy, temozolomide or both. The receptor source for this set is a man aged 35-49 years with glioma. Some clones in this sample may be carry-over from other donors' samples. Both conserved end residues are part of each CDR3. The D gene is left open where the match is weak. Some rows have no size entry. The others give once, few or many, or a class for an expanded clone.

j_call d_call clone_size v_call cdr3_length cdr3_nt cdr3_aa
TRBJ2-2 - - TRBV25-1 13 TGTGCCAGCAGTCCAGGGGCTACCGGGGAGCTGTTTTTT CASSPGATGELFF
TRBJ1-6 - - TRBV6-5 15 TGTGCCAGCAGTTACTCCCCGGGGAGAGGTACACCCCTCCACTTT CASSYSPGRGTPLHF
TRBJ1-2 - - TRBV19 13 TGTGCCAGTAGCCCAACCAGGACGGATGGCTACACCTTC CASSPTRTDGYTF
TRBJ2-7 TRBD2 - TRBV18 15 TGTGCCAGCTCTCCGGGGACTAGCGGAACCTACGAGCAGTACTTC CASSPGTSGTYEQYF
TRBJ2-1 - - TRBV5-4 16 TGTGCCAGCAGCCGACCCGGGGGCGGGGAGAACAATGAGCAGTTCTTC CASSRPGGGENNEQFF
TRBJ2-5 - - TRBV30 13 TGTGCCTGGAGTGTATCAGGGAAGGAGACCCAGTACTTC CAWSVSGKETQYF
TRBJ2-2 TRBD1 few TRBV7-8 16 TGTGCCAGCAGCTTAAGGGACAGGGGAATTCCCGGGGAGCTGTTTTTT CASSLRDRGIPGELFF
TRBJ1-2 - - TRBV10-2 13 TGCGCCAGCAATACAGCGACTAACTATGGCTACACCTTC CASNTATNYGYTF
TRBJ2-1 - - TRBV29-1 11 TGCAGCGTCGATACAGGGAGTGAGCAGTTCTTC CSVDTGSEQFF
TRBJ2-1 TRBD2 few TRBV30 15 TGTGCCTGGAGTTTTACGGGACTAGCGGACAATGAGCAGTTCTTC CAWSFTGLADNEQFF
TRBJ2-5 - once TRBV6-5 14 TGTGCCAGCAGTTACTCTTACCTGGGGGAGACCCAGTACTTC CASSYSYLGETQYF
TRBJ1-2 - few TRBV6-5 13 TGTGCCAGCAGTTCGGATTCCGGCTATGGCTACACCTTC CASSSDSGYGYTF
TRBJ1-1 - few TRBV10-2 13 TGCGCCAGCAATAGGATGGGGGACACTGAAGCTTTCTTT CASNRMGDTEAFF
TRBJ1-2 TRBD1 - TRBV5-5 18 TGTGCCAGCAGCTTGGCAGGGGGGTTAGGGGCCGCTAACTATGGCTACACCTTC CASSLAGGLGAANYGYTF
TRBJ1-3 - - TRBV6-5 14 TGTGCCAGCAGTTCCACAAGCTCTGGAAACACCATATATTTT CASSSTSSGNTIYF
TRBJ1-4 TRBD1 - TRBV6-5 14 TGTGCCAGCAGTCGGGACAGTACCAGTGAAAAACTGTTTTTT CASSRDSTSEKLFF
TRBJ2-7 TRBD2 - TRBV10-3 15 TGTGCCATCAGTGCCTCGCGGGGGGGCTCCTACGAGCAGTACTTC CAISASRGGSYEQYF
TRBJ2-3 TRBD1 - TRBV5-1 17 TGCGCCAGCAGCTCCCCCATAGACAGGGTTAGCACAGATACGCAGTATTTT CASSSPIDRVSTDTQYF
TRBJ1-2 - - TRBV9 11 TGTGCCAGCAATAGTCGGGCTGGCTACACCTTC CASNSRAGYTF
TRBJ1-4 - - TRBV7-9 15 TGTGCCAGCAGCTTAGGTCAGTCAGGAAATGAAAAACTGTTTTTT CASSLGQSGNEKLFF
TRBJ1-5 TRBD1 - TRBV6-6 15 TGTGCCAGCAAAGGACAGGGGGCTGGCAATCAGCCCCAGCATTTT CASKGQGAGNQPQHF
TRBJ2-2 TRBD2 - TRBV2 16 TGTGCCAGCAGAGGAGGTCTAGCGGGGGGAACCGGGGAGCTGTTTTTT CASRGGLAGGTGELFF
TRBJ1-3 - - TRBV5-1 16 TGCGCCAGCAGCTCGACAGGCCGAGGAAAAGGAAACACCATATATTTT CASSSTGRGKGNTIYF
TRBJ2-7 - - TRBV6-5 15 TGTGCCAGCAGTTACTCCCTAAGGGGAATGGACGAGCAGTACTTC CASSYSLRGMDEQYF
TRBJ1-2 - - TRBV5-4 13 TGTGCCAGCAGCTCCCCCCCAGGGGCCGGCTACACCTTC CASSSPPGAGYTF
TRBJ2-3 - - TRBV5-1 13 TGCGCCAGCAGCTCCGGACGGAGAGATACGCAGTATTTT CASSSGRRDTQYF
TRBJ2-3 TRBD2 - TRBV2 14 TGTGCCAGCAGAGCGGGGGGGCTGGCAGATACGCAGTATTTT CASRAGGLADTQYF
TRBJ2-5 - once TRBV29-1 13 TGCAGCGTCCCCGTCCCTCCAGGGGAGACCCAGTACTTC CSVPVPPGETQYF
TRBJ2-7 - - TRBV5-6 13 TGTGCCAGCAGCTTGGGGGGGTCCGACGAGCAGTACTTC CASSLGGSDEQYF
TRBJ2-2 TRBD2 - TRBV5-6 17 TGTGCCAGCAGCTTAGGAGCGGGGGGAACGAACACCGGGGAGCTGTTTTTT CASSLGAGGTNTGELFF
TRBJ1-1 - - TRBV15 16 TGTGCCACCAGTACCGAACTTCCTCCTTTGGGTACTGAAGCTTTCTTT CATSTELPPLGTEAFF
TRBJ1-6 - - TRBV30 15 TGTGCCTGTCGGACGGATCTAATTAATAATTCACCCCTCCACTTT CACRTDLINNSPLHF
TRBJ2-7 - - TRBV19 13 TGTGCCAGTAACCTGGGGCTTGGGTACGAGCAGTACTTC CASNLGLGYEQYF
TRBJ1-3 - - TRBV5-5 15 TGTGCCAGCAGCCGCCAGCCTAGCTCTGGAAACACCATATATTTT CASSRQPSSGNTIYF
TRBJ2-5 - - TRBV10-1 16 TGCGCCAGCAGTGAGTCTGCAGGGCCCGCTCAAGAGACCCAGTACTTC CASSESAGPAQETQYF
TRBJ1-2 - - TRBV30 16 TGTGCCTGGAGTGTATTGGGGACCGACAGGCCCTATGGCTACACCTTC CAWSVLGTDRPYGYTF
TRBJ2-3 TRBD1 - TRBV28 16 TGTGCCAGCAGTCTCACAGGGGGCATTAGGACAGATACGCAGTATTTT CASSLTGGIRTDTQYF
TRBJ1-5 - - TRBV2 15 TGTGCCAGCAGCCCGGCGCGGGCATCCTTTCAGCCCCAGCATTTT CASSPARASFQPQHF
TRBJ2-1 - few TRBV20-1 11 TGCAGTGCTAGACTTTACAATGAGCAGTTCTTC CSARLYNEQFF
TRBJ2-1 TRBD2 - TRBV7-2 19 TGTGCCAGCAGCTTAGCTAGCTTGGGCTCTAGCGGGGGGTACAATGAGCAGTTCTTC CASSLASLGSSGGYNEQFF
TRBJ1-1 - - TRBV6-5 13 TGTGCCAGCACCCTCCCAGGTGACACTGAAGCTTTCTTT CASTLPGDTEAFF
TRBJ1-4 TRBD1 - TRBV2 15 TGTGCCAGCAGACTATATCAGGGGGTGGGAGAAAAACTGTTTTTT CASRLYQGVGEKLFF